One and the same sample provided the 15 T cell receptor beta chains below, sequenced in a study of T-cell memory formation after mild COVID-19 (dated by TCRdb to about 2021). The library was obtained by 5' RACE. Reads for this sample came from an Illumina NovaSeq 6000. TCRdb reanalyzed the raw reads on its own, using fastp at Q25 for trimming and MiXCR for clone calling, and kept in-frame beta chains. Identical CDR3 protein sequences are pooled into one entry, listed with their most common genes and DNA. For this sample the table gives under 350,000 distinct CDR3 sequences, of which 15% to 20% were detected only once. Jointly, the top ten make up approximately 25% of the sample. Sequencing input: PBMCs or a T cell subset sorted from them (not recorded which). These receptors came from a man aged 18-30 years who had mild COVID-19 (a few samples of this study predate the infection). The sample titles of this study are shuffled in the database, so cell type and time point are left out; the donor was told from shared clones.

The chain has TRBV6-6 and TRBJ2-7, with D tentatively TRBD2 (6 bases). Trimming left V 5 bases short and J 12 bases short, with 20 bases between. This CDR3 spans 13 amino acids. Germline V gene lookup returns CDR1 MNHNY and CDR2 SVGAGI (reference sequence). The CDR3 sequence is CASSNPGLYLPYV. CDR3 nucleotide sequence: TGTGCCAGCAGTAACCCGGGACTCTATCTGCCGTACGTC.

The chain carries TRBV7-2 and TRBJ2-5, with 8 bases lining up with TRBD2. Germline trimming cut 5 bases from V and 5 bases from J; bases unmatched to any gene: 4. The CDR3 covers 13 residues. Germline V gene lookup returns CDR1 SGHTA and CDR2 FQGNSA. CDR3 bases: TGTGCCAGCAGCCCCAGACTAGCGGAGACCCAGTACTTC. Translated, it gives CASSPRLAETQYF.

This clonotype showed up just a few times. The genes are TRBV7-9 and TRBJ2-1; 10 bases line up with TRBD2. This CDR3 region has 15 residues. Germline loops: CDR1 SEHNR, CDR2 FQNEAQ (reference sequence). Trimming cost V 2 bases and J 6 bases; bases outside gene matches: 4. CDR3 amino acids: CASSLNSGGTNEQFF. CDR3 DNA: TGTGCCAGCAGCTTAAATAGCGGGGGGACCAATGAGCAGTTCTTC.

This chain uses TRBV20-1 with TRBJ2-7; TRBD2 matches 8 bases. V shed 0 bases and J 5 bases; nucleotides not matched to a gene: 12. The CDR3 is 16 amino acids. Germline values: CDR1 DFQATT, CDR2 SNEGSKA (reference sequence). The CDR3 reads CSARDPRGGPRNEQYF. In nucleotides, the CDR3 is TGCAGTGCTAGAGACCCCCGGGGGGGGCCTAGAAACGAGCAGTACTTC.

The chain couples TRBV7-8 to TRBJ2-3; 8 nucleotides align to TRBD2. This CDR3 comprises 16 residues. Germline assignment: CDR1 SGHVS and CDR2 FQNEAQ. Trimming at V came to 0 bases and at J to 6 bases, leaving 8 bases not matched to a gene. The CDR3 nucleotides are TGTGCCAGCAGCTTAGCGTACGGGGGCGGGGGGGATACGCAGTATTTT. It is translated as CASSLAYGGGGDTQYF.

This clonotype was counted ten times or more. V is TRBV6-2 or TRBV6-3 and J is TRBJ2-1; no clear D gene. V shed 0 bases and J shed 9 bases, with 15 bases lying between them. Germline CDR1 MNHEY, CDR2 SVGEGT. There are 15 residues in the CDR3. The CDR3 region has the DNA TGTGCCAGCAGTTACTCCTCTCTGTGGGTAGGTGAGCAGTTCTTC. This translates into CASSYSSLWVGEQFF.

This clonotype was detected only a few times. The chain uses TRBV7-8 and TRBJ2-3, with 7 bases fitting TRBD1. The CDR3 is 16 residues long. CDR1 and CDR2 (germline): SGHVS, FQNEAQ. The junction had 8 bases not matched to a gene; V was cut back by 5 bases and J by 0 bases. The DNA for the CDR3 is TGTGCCAGCAGCATGAGGACAGGTAGAAGCACAGATACGCAGTATTTT. It yields the protein CASSMRTGRSTDTQYF.

The gene calls are TRBV19 and TRBJ1-2; D uncertain. V lost 6 bases and J 3 bases, leaving 17 bases between the germline ends. CDR1 and CDR2 from the germline V gene are LNHDA and SQIVND (reference sequence). This CDR3 comprises 15 residues. The CDR3 reads CASRAYFPSHYGYTF. For the CDR3, the DNA is TGTGCCAGTAGGGCCTACTTCCCCTCGCACTATGGCTACACCTTC.

The chain is built from TRBV12-3 or TRBV12-4 and TRBJ1-3, with D unclear. The CDR3 runs 14 residues. V lost 4 bases and J lost 4, with 11 bases in between. The CDR3 spells CASSSLGFGNTIYF. CDR3 in DNA: TGTGCCAGCAGTTCCCTGGGATTCGGAAACACCATATATTTT.

This clonotype was found many times. The chain carries TRBV6-2 or TRBV6-3 and TRBJ2-7, with 8 positions matching TRBD1. Germline CDR1 is MNHEY and CDR2 is SVGEGT. CDR3 length: 12 amino acids. Losses at the gene ends were 8 bases for V and 8 bases for J; bases not matched to a gene: 8. The CDR3 sequence: CASGSTGVKQYV. The CDR3, as DNA: TGTGCCAGCGGGTCGACAGGGGTTAAGCAGTACGTC.

The chain recombines TRBV18 with TRBJ2-5; 10 bases are shared with TRBD1. Germline trimming cut 1 base from V and 2 bases from J; bases unmatched to any gene: 1. This CDR3 region has 15 residues. Germline V gene data show CDR1 as KGHSH and CDR2 as LQKENI. The CDR3 nucleotides are TGTGCCAGCTCACCACGGACAGGGGGGCAAGAGACCCAGTACTTC. Translation: CASSPRTGGQETQYF.

This clonotype was counted between two and nine times. The rearrangement joins TRBV6-2 or TRBV6-3 to TRBJ1-5; 9 nucleotides line up with TRBD1. Germline V gene data show CDR1 as MNHEY and CDR2 as SVGEGT. With 6 bases clipped from V and 4 bases from J, the junction kept 7 bases outside the gene matches. This CDR3 region has 15 residues. CDR3 coding DNA: TGTGCCAGCAGCACCGGGACAGGGATTAATCAGCCCCAGCATTTT. Translation gives CASSTGTGINQPQHF.

The sample holds a few counts of this clonotype. The chain employs TRBV4-1 and TRBJ2-5, with a weak D call TRBD2 (5 bases). The CDR3 contains 16 residues. V lost 1 base and J 2 bases, leaving 14 bases between the germline ends. Per the germline V gene, CDR1 is MGHRA and CDR2 is YSYEKL. The CDR3 sequence: CASSQGEGEGQETQYF. The CDR3 DNA reads as TGCGCCAGCAGCCAAGGAGAGGGAGAGGGACAAGAGACCCAGTACTTC.

There are a few counts of this clonotype. This chain connects TRBV12-3 or TRBV12-4 to TRBJ2-7; D is uncertain. Trimming left V 3 bases short and J 0 bases short, with 18 bases between. The CDR3 spans 17 residues. The CDR3 loop is CASSFTETSSRSYEQYF. For the CDR3, the DNA is TGTGCCAGCAGTTTCACTGAGACCAGTTCGCGCTCCTACGAGCAGTACTTC.

This clonotype was seen at least ten times. This rearrangement joins TRBV20-1 to TRBJ2-7; the D gene is possibly TRBD2 (6 bases). The V gene lost 0 bases and the J gene lost 7 bases, with 13 bases spanning the gap. The germline V gene has CDR1 DFQATT and CDR2 SNEGSKA (reference sequence). The CDR3 covers 13 residues. In DNA, the CDR3 is TGCAGTGCTAGAGATTATGGGACTGGGGAGCAGTACGTC. As protein: CSARDYGTGEQYV.